One and the same sample provided the 25 T cell receptor beta chains below, sequenced in a study of cytomegalovirus exposure and HLA in healthy donors. PCR was performed using 60 Vbeta and 13 Jbeta primers. Produced via immunoSEQ multiplex PCR; TCRdb's table is partial and in-frame only. The sample consists of roughly 140,000 clones, roughly 79% of them appearing once. Material: PBMCs. These receptors were obtained from a male donor in good health and CMV-seronegative.

V usage is TRBV4-3 and J usage is TRBJ2-7, with D perhaps matching TRBD2 (5 bases). The CDR3 loop spans 16 amino acids. Germline V gives CDR1 LGHNA, CDR2 YSLEER. V was clipped by 0 bases and J by 7 bases, with 19 bases between them. This CDR3 reads CASSQDPTQFTGEQYF. CDR3 DNA: TGCGCCAGCAGCCAAGATCCCACCCAGTTCACGGGGGAGCAGTACTTC.

The DNA for the CDR3 is TGTGCCAGCAGCGCTAGTGCCGCAGGGGGCGGATCTCGAGATACGCAGTATTTT. Protein: CASSASAAGGGSRDTQYF. The rearrangement uses TRBV9 and TRBJ2-3; the match to TRBD1 covers 8 bases. Germline trimming cut 3 bases from V and 5 bases from J; bases unmatched to any gene: 17. CDR1 and CDR2 (germline): SGDLS, YYNGEE. CDR3 length: 18 residues.

V is TRBV7-2 and J is TRBJ1-2; TRBD1 agrees at 8 bases. The CDR3 runs to 14 residues. Germline-derived CDR1 and CDR2 are SGHTA and FQGNSA. With V trimmed by 4 bases and J by 4 bases, 5 bases remained unmatched. CDR3 in amino acids: CASSYWTGLYGYTF. Here the CDR3 DNA reads TGTGCCAGCAGCTATTGGACAGGGCTCTATGGCTACACCTTC.

The chain combines TRBV29-1 with TRBJ1-1, with D uncertain. Per the germline V gene, CDR1 is SQVTM and CDR2 is ANQGSEA. V gave up 4 bases and J gave up 1 base, with 19 bases separating them. The CDR3 is made up of 16 amino acids. The DNA of the CDR3 is TGCAGCGTTGCCATCCCCACCAACACACCGAACACTGAAGCTTTCTTT. This encodes CSVAIPTNTPNTEAFF.

This CDR3 reads CASSLPDSDYQPQHF. The CDR3 DNA reads as TGTGCCAGCAGCTTACCTGACAGTGATTATCAGCCCCAGCATTTT. The rearrangement joins TRBV7-6 to TRBJ1-5, with a tentative D call TRBD1 (5 bases). The CDR3 length is 15 residues. Germline values: CDR1 SGHVS, CDR2 FNYEAQ. The V gene lost 2 bases and the J gene lost 5 bases, with 13 bases spanning the gap.

The V call is TRBV5-1, the J call TRBJ1-2; no firm D call. Per the germline V gene, CDR1 is SGHRS and CDR2 is YFSETQ. The CDR3 has 14 residues. Trimming pared 0 bases from V and 7 bases from J, leaving 13 bases between. Here the CDR3 reads CASSLEQPPVGYTF. CDR3 bases: TGCGCCAGCAGCTTGGAACAGCCTCCCGTTGGCTACACCTTC.

CDR3 sequence reads: CASSLVGAGGYTF. The CDR3 DNA reads TGTGCCAGCAGCTTGGTTGGGGCAGGTGGCTACACCTTC. The chain recombines TRBV5-6 with TRBJ1-2; possible D gene TRBD1, 5 bases. Trimming pared 0 bases from V and 7 bases from J, leaving 10 bases between. The V gene's germline CDR1 is SGHDT and CDR2 YYEEEE. CDR3 size: 13 residues.

V and J are TRBV7-2 and TRBJ1-2; the D is unclear. Germline V gene data show CDR1 as SGHTA and CDR2 as FQGNSA. V lost 1 base to trimming and J lost 5 bases, with 8 bases between them. The CDR3 contains 13 residues. CDR3 nucleotides: TGTGCCAGCAGCTTAGGTACAGATTATGGCTACACCTTC. It encodes CASSLGTDYGYTF. The full variable domain, in which reference TRBV7-2 and TRBJ1-2 provide the parts outside the CDR3, is GAGVSQSPSNKVTEKGKDVELRCDPISGHTALYWYRQSLGQGLEFLIYFQGNSAPDKSGLPSDRFSAERTGGSVSTLTIQRTQQEDSAVYLCASSLGTDYGYTFGSGTRLTVV.

This clone was seen just once. The chain employs TRBV2 and TRBJ2-1; tentative D call: TRBD1 (5 bases). The CDR3 has 13 residues. In germline, CDR1 is SNHLY, CDR2 FYNNEI. The V end lost 4 bases, the J end lost 4 bases, and 8 bases lay between the germline ends. DNA for the CDR3: TGTGCCAGCAGTGCTACAGGTTACAATGAGCAGTTCTTC. Its translation: CASSATGYNEQFF.

The chain combines TRBV27 with TRBJ2-3; TRBD2 is a possible D gene (7 bases). The CDR3 is 17 amino acids. V was clipped by 1 base and J by 2 bases, with 16 bases between them. Per the germline V gene, CDR1 is MNHEY and CDR2 is SMNVEV (reference sequence). As DNA, the CDR3 is TGTGCCAGCAGTTTATATTTTGGGGGGGCCCTCACAGATACGCAGTATTTT. As protein: CASSLYFGGALTDTQYF.

This chain uses TRBV7-3 with TRBJ2-1, with 9 bases matching TRBD2. With 5 bases clipped from V and 5 bases from J, the junction kept 13 bases outside the gene matches. The CDR3 is made up of 17 amino acids. Germline lookup yields CDR1 SGHTA and CDR2 FQGTGA. The chain's CDR3 is CASSQGGAGGPHNEQFF. Here the CDR3 DNA reads TGTGCCAGCAGCCAAGGCGGGGCGGGGGGGCCCCACAATGAGCAGTTCTTC.

The chain recombines TRBV15 with TRBJ2-1; 10 bases fit TRBD2. The CDR3 is 18 amino acids. V dropped 5 bases and J dropped 9; count of bases not matched to a gene: 19. The germline gives CDR1 LNHNV, CDR2 YYDKDF (reference sequence). CDR3 nucleotide sequence: TGTGCCACCAGCGGCGATTGGACATTAGGGACTAGCGAAGCTGAGCAGTTCTTC. This translates into CATSGDWTLGTSEAEQFF. The complete variable domain, with remaining parts taken from reference TRBV15 and TRBJ2-1, reads DAMVIQNPRYQVTQFGKPVTLSCSQTLNHNVMYWYQQKSSQAPKLLFHYYDKDFNNEADTPDNFQSRRPNTSFCFLDIRSPGLGDTAMYLCATSGDWTLGTSEAEQFFGPGTRLTVL.

The V call is TRBV29-1, the J call TRBJ2-1, with 9 bases identical to TRBD1. The CDR3 length is 12 residues. With V trimmed by 4 bases and J by 10 bases, 5 bases remained unmatched. Germline CDR1 is SQVTM and CDR2 is ANQGSEA. DNA of the CDR3: TGCAGCGTTGCAACAGGGGGCGACGAGCAGTTCTTC. Protein product: CSVATGGDEQFF.

The J gene is TRBJ1-5, the V gene TRBV9, with D perhaps matching TRBD1 (5 bases). Germline V gene sequence: CDR1 SGDLS, CDR2 YYNGEE. Trimming took off 3 bases at V and 6 bases at J, with 13 bases between the two ends. This CDR3 region has 14 residues. CDR3 nucleotide sequence: TGTGCCAGCAGCGGTACCAGCGGGGGTCAGCCCCAGCATTTT. Translating gives CASSGTSGGQPQHF.

The chain is built from TRBV30 and TRBJ1-2; D is possibly TRBD1 (5 bases). The CDR3 sequence is 17 residues long. Germline V gene sequence: CDR1 GTSNPN, CDR2 SVGIG (reference sequence). The germline V and J ends were trimmed by 1 base and 4 bases, with 22 bases remaining between them. The CDR3 sequence: CAWSELLGLRSPYGYTF. The CDR3 region has the DNA TGTGCCTGGAGTGAATTATTGGGACTGCGGTCTCCCTATGGCTACACCTTC. Full variable domain (remainder filled in from reference TRBV30 and TRBJ1-2): SQTIHQWPATLVQPVGSPLSLECTVEGTSNPNLYWYRQAAGRGLQLLFYSVGIGQISSEVPQNLSASRPQDRQFILSSKKLLLSDSGFYLCAWSELLGLRSPYGYTFGSGTRLTVV.

The chain joins TRBV25-1 to TRBJ1-4, with 10 bases that match TRBD1. Losses at the gene ends were 4 bases for V and 3 bases for J; bases not matched to a gene: 5. CDR1 and CDR2 from the germline V gene are MGHDK and SYGVNS. This CDR3 region has 16 residues. The CDR3 region is CASSGQGALANEKLFF. The CDR3 DNA sequence: TGTGCCAGCAGTGGACAGGGGGCGCTTGCTAATGAAAAACTGTTTTTT.

This clone has just a few counts. The chain is built from TRBV5-4 and TRBJ1-1; 10 nucleotides align to TRBD1. Germline V CDR1 and CDR2: SGHNT, YYREEE (reference sequence). CDR3 length equals 15 residues. V shed 3 bases and J 2 bases; nucleotides not matched to a gene: 4. CDR3 nucleotides: TGTGCCAGCAGCTCCGGGACAGGGGCTAACACTGAAGCTTTCTTT. Its translation: CASSSGTGANTEAFF.

The gene calls are TRBV6-6 and TRBJ1-5; 7 bases match TRBD1. Losses at the gene ends were 2 bases for V and 5 bases for J; bases not matched to a gene: 6. Germline V gives CDR1 MNHNY, CDR2 SVGAGI (reference sequence). The CDR3 has 15 amino acids. The CDR3 sequence: CASSYPGQADQPQHF. CDR3 DNA sequence: TGTGCCAGCAGTTACCCAGGACAGGCAGATCAGCCCCAGCATTTT.

J is TRBJ1-4 and V is TRBV5-4; maybe TRBD1 (5 bases). The CDR3 is 14 residues long. Trimming removed 3 bases from V and 8 bases from J, with 14 bases in between. The germline V gene encodes CDR1 SGHNT and CDR2 YYREEE (reference sequence). The CDR3 loop reads CASSSLQGGEKLFF. Written as DNA, the CDR3 is TGTGCCAGCAGCTCCCTCCAGGGTGGGGAAAAACTGTTTTTT. The whole variable domain, remainder taken from reference TRBV5-4 and TRBJ1-4, is ETGVTQSPTHLIKTRGQQVTLRCSSQSGHNTVSWYQQALGQGPQFIFQYYREEENGRGNFPPRFSGLQFPNYSSELNVNALELDDSALYLCASSSLQGGEKLFFGSGTQLSVL.

V usage is TRBV5-1 and J usage is TRBJ1-2; 7 bases line up with TRBD1. Germline lookup yields CDR1 SGHRS and CDR2 YFSETQ. CDR3 length equals 14 residues. Losses at the gene ends were 4 bases for V and 4 bases for J; bases not matched to a gene: 7. The CDR3 region is CASSTTGVGYGYTF. The CDR3 region has the DNA TGCGCCAGCAGCACAACAGGGGTGGGCTATGGCTACACCTTC. Full variable domain (missing parts from reference TRBV5-1 and TRBJ1-2): KAGVTQTPRYLIKTRGQQVTLSCSPISGHRSVSWYQQTPGQGLQFLFEYFSETQRNKGNFPGRFSGRQFSNSRSEMNVSTLELGDSALYLCASSTTGVGYGYTFGSGTRLTVV.

This clone was seen just once. The rearrangement links TRBV6-5 to TRBJ2-2; TRBD2 might be the D (5 bases). The CDR3 covers 16 residues. The germline V gene encodes CDR1 MNHEY and CDR2 SVGAGI. V was shortened by 4 bases and J by 5 bases, with 17 bases between the two germline ends. Here the CDR3 reads CASSSGIATWTGELFF. CDR3 DNA: TGTGCCAGCAGTTCCGGGATAGCGACCTGGACCGGGGAGCTGTTTTTT.

This clone has only one observation. The chain employs TRBV5-6 and TRBJ2-5; 7 bases line up with TRBD2. The CDR3 covers 14 residues. Germline values: CDR1 SGHDT, CDR2 YYEEEE. The J segment lost 2 bases and the V segment lost 4 bases, leaving 5 bases of the junction unmatched. CDR3 amino acids: CASSKGLGQETQYF. The CDR3, as DNA: TGTGCCAGCAGCAAAGGACTAGGACAAGAGACCCAGTACTTC.

This chain joins TRBV15 and TRBJ2-2; D not resolved. Germline CDR1 and CDR2: LNHNV and YYDKDF (reference sequence). The CDR3 runs 14 residues. V was shortened by 8 bases and J by 5 bases, with 15 bases between the two germline ends. As DNA, the CDR3 is TGTGCCACCCGCACCACGGGTAAAACCGGGGAGCTGTTTTTT. As protein: CATRTTGKTGELFF.

The V call is TRBV27, the J call TRBJ2-2; 10 positions agree with TRBD1. With 3 bases clipped from V and 3 bases from J, the junction kept 16 bases outside the gene matches. Germline CDR1 MNHEY, CDR2 SMNVEV (reference sequence). The CDR3 covers 20 residues. Written as DNA, the CDR3 is TGTGCCAGCAGTTTTGGGGGACCGGGACAGGGGACGCGGGACACCGGGGAGCTGTTTTTT. This codes for CASSFGGPGQGTRDTGELFF.

This clone was observed a handful of times. J is TRBJ2-7 and V is TRBV4-1; maybe TRBD1 (7 bases). Germline lookup yields CDR1 MGHRA and CDR2 YSYEKL. The CDR3 covers 14 residues. V dropped 1 base and J dropped 9 bases, with 16 bases sitting between them. CDR3 sequence (DNA): TGCGCCAGCAGCCAAGGAGGGGGCCCCGGGGGGCAGTACTTC. This encodes CASSQGGGPGGQYF.